This T cell receptor (beta chain) was obtained from a study of identical twins. Broader study findings: Insertions were fewer in abundant cord blood beta clonotypes, whereas memory repertoires showed none of this pattern. Within beta out-of-frame sequences, the excess sharing observed between twins was weaker.

Template switching introduced a universal primer site, and the cDNA bore unique molecular identifiers. TCRdb re-derived calls from the 5' RACE reads in MiXCR, one entry per CDR3 protein. This table has hundreds of thousands of distinct CDR3 sequences, 9% to 15% appearing once. There are a few counts of this clonotype. As yet, its antigen is unknown. Germline values: CDR1 SGHVS, CDR2 FQNEAQ. With 8 bases clipped from V and 6 bases from J, the junction kept 8 bases outside the gene matches. The CDR3 loop spans 14 amino acids. These records were also assigned to another study, of yellow fever vaccine responses in identical twins. That source reports: Reportedly, the response of twins' T cells to the vaccine seemed partly convergent, partly personalized.

Sequenced material: CD8+ T cells sorted from blood. The sequence derives from a woman younger than 30 in good health. V and J are TRBV7-8 and TRBJ2-2, with 8 bases matching TRBD2. The CDR3 DNA reads TGTGCCAGCGGTGATGGCGGGAGGTCCGGGGAGCTGTTTTTT. This gives the protein CASGDGGRSGELFF.